Sequencing of this T cell receptor beta chain was carried out in a study of blood T cell repertoires in COVID-19. This clone was seen just once. Using immunoSEQ multiplex PCR, the repertoire was profiled, and TCRdb retains in-frame clones only, with some absent. The table records roughly 200,000 clones, roughly 84% of them present only once. Germline V gives CDR1 SGHTA, CDR2 FQGNSA. Unmatched junction bases numbered 5, after V lost 6 bases and J lost 5 bases. The CDR3 is 14 amino acids. The chain uses TRBV7-2 and TRBJ2-1, with 9 bases identical to TRBD2. What was sequenced was peripheral blood. This TCR was recovered from a person between 65 and 79 years old with COVID-19, enrolled during active disease. The CDR3 DNA sequence: TGTGCCAGCAGACAGTTAGCGGGGGACAATGAGCAGTTCTTC. Its translation: CASRQLAGDNEQFF.